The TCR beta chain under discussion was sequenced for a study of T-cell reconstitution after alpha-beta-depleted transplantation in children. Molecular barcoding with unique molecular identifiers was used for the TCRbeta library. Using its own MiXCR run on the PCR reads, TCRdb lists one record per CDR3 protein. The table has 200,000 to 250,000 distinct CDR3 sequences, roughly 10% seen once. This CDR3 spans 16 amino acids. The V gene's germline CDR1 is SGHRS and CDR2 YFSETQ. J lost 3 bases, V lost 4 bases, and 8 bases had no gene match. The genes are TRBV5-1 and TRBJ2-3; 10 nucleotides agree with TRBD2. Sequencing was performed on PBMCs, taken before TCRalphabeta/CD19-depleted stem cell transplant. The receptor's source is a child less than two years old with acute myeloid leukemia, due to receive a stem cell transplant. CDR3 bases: TGCGCCAGCAGCGGTAATAGCGGGGGGAGGACAGATACGCAGTATTTT. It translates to CASSGNSGGRTDTQYF.